This entry lists 9 T cell receptor beta chains sequenced from one sample in a study of blood T cell repertoires in COVID-19. Produced via immunoSEQ multiplex PCR; TCRdb's table is partial and in-frame only. The data hold 150,000 or so clones, with approximately 84% observed a single time. Sequenced input: peripheral blood. The source is a man aged 40-49 years who had recovered from COVID-19.

The chain uses TRBV5-1 and TRBJ2-7; 12 bases are a match to TRBD2. The CDR3 sequence is 22 residues long. CDR1 and CDR2 from the germline V gene are SGHRS and YFSETQ. V was pared by 3 bases and J by 2 bases, with 24 bases of the junction left unmatched. In DNA form, the CDR3 reads TGCGCCAGCAGCTCCGCGACAGGTTCCGGGTGGACTAGCGGGAATTGGCCCTACGAGCAGTACTTC. This gives the protein CASSSATGSGWTSGNWPYEQYF.

The V call is TRBV7-8, the J call TRBJ1-5; TRBD1 aligns across 10 bases. CDR1 and CDR2 from the germline V gene are SGHVS and FQNEAQ. The ends lost 1 base at V and 6 bases at J; junction bases unmatched: 15. This CDR3 is built from 19 residues. The CDR3 nucleotides read TGTGCCAGCAGCTTAGACGACAGGGGGCCCTTCGCCCGGGGTCAGCCCCAGCATTTT. Translating gives CASSLDDRGPFARGQPQHF.

The sample holds a few counts of this clone. The J gene is TRBJ1-1, the V gene TRBV4-3; D is unresolved. V dropped 5 bases and J dropped 6 bases, with 19 bases sitting between them. CDR3 length equals 15 residues. Germline V gene lookup returns CDR1 LGHNA and CDR2 YSLEER. CDR3 protein: CASSSIPSGKPEAFF. The CDR3 nucleotides read TGCGCCAGCAGCTCCATCCCCTCGGGAAAGCCTGAAGCTTTCTTT.

The chain joins TRBV27 to TRBJ1-1; 7 bases are shared with TRBD1. The germline gives CDR1 MNHEY, CDR2 SMNVEV (reference sequence). The CDR3 runs 14 residues. J lost 2 bases, V lost 5 bases, and 5 bases had no gene match. The CDR3 region has the DNA TGTGCCAGCAGTATAGGGACAGCTAACACTGAAGCTTTCTTT. Protein sequence: CASSIGTANTEAFF.

CDR3: CASSFWVGEKLFF. The CDR3 bases are TGTGCCAGCAGTTTCTGGGTCGGGGAAAAACTGTTTTTT. The V gene is TRBV12-3 or TRBV12-4, the J gene TRBJ1-4; D unclear. The germline V and J ends were trimmed by 3 bases and 8 bases, with 10 bases remaining between them. The CDR3 consists of 13 residues.

The chain recombines TRBV15 with TRBJ2-7; 11 nucleotides align to TRBD2. The CDR3 totals 18 residues. The V gene end was trimmed by 0 bases and the J gene end by 2 bases; junction bases not matched to a gene: 9. Germline V gene lookup returns CDR1 LNHNV and CDR2 YYDKDF (reference sequence). Written as DNA, the CDR3 is TGTGCCACCAGCAGAGATTTGGCTTGGGGACTAGCGGCCTACGAGCAGTACTTC. It encodes CATSRDLAWGLAAYEQYF. The whole variable domain, remainder taken from reference TRBV15 and TRBJ2-7, is DAMVIQNPRYQVTQFGKPVTLSCSQTLNHNVMYWYQQKSSQAPKLLFHYYDKDFNNEADTPDNFQSRRPNTSFCFLDIRSPGLGDTAMYLCATSRDLAWGLAAYEQYFGPGTRLTVT.

The rearrangement links TRBV2 to TRBJ2-1; tentatively, D is TRBD2 (6 bases). There are 14 residues in the CDR3. V lost 7 bases and J lost 1, with 11 bases in between. CDR1 and CDR2 (germline): SNHLY, FYNNEI. As DNA, the CDR3 is TGTGCCAGCAACCGGGGGTTATCCTACAATGAGCAGTTCTTC. Protein sequence: CASNRGLSYNEQFF.

Details on this clone: This sample also contains other DNA sequences that code for the same CDR3. The V call is TRBV11-3, the J call TRBJ2-7, with a tentative D call TRBD1 (5 bases). V was pared by 1 base and J by 2 bases, with 9 bases between. CDR1 and CDR2 from the germline V gene are SGHNT and YENEEA. This CDR3 is built from 14 residues. The CDR3, as DNA: TGTGCCAGCAGCTTAGGCACAGGAACCTACGAGCAGTACTTC. Protein: CASSLGTGTYEQYF.

V usage is TRBV10-3 and J usage is TRBJ2-7; D may be TRBD2 (6 bases). V dropped 2 bases and J dropped 7 bases, with 9 bases sitting between them. The CDR3 is 12 amino acids. CDR1 is ENHRY and CDR2 is SYGVKD in the germline V gene. In DNA form, the CDR3 reads TGTGCCATCAGTGAGACTGCGGGGGAGCAGTACTTC. The encoded protein is CAISETAGEQYF.